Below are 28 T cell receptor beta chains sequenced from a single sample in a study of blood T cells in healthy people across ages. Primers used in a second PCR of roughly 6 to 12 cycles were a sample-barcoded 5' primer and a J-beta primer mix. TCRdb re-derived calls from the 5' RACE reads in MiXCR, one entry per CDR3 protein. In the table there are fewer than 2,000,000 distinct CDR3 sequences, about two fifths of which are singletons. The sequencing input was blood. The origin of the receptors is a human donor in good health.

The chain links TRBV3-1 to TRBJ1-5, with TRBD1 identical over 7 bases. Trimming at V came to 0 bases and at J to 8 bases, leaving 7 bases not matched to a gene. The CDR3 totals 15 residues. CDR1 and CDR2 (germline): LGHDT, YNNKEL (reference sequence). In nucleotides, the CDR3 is TGTGCCAGCAGCCAAGATCTAACAGGGGAAAAGCCCCAGCATTTT. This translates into CASSQDLTGEKPQHF.

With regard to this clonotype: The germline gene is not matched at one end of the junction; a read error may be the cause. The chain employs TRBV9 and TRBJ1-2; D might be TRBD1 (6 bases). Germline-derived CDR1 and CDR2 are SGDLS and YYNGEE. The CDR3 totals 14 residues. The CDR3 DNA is TGTGCCGGCAGCGTAGATGGGGGGCCCTATGGCTACACCTTC. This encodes CAGSVDGGPYGYTF.

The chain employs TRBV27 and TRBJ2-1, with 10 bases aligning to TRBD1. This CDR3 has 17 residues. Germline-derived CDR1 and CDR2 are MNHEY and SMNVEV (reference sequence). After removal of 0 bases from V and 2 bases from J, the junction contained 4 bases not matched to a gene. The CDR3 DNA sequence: TGTGCCAGCAGTTTATCGATAGGGACAGGGGCCTACAATGAGCAGTTCTTC. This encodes CASSLSIGTGAYNEQFF.

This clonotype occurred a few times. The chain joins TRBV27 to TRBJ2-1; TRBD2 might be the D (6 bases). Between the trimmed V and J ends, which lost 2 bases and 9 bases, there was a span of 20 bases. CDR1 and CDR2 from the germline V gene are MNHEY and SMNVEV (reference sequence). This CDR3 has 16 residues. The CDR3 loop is CASSLGGSPGLGEQFF. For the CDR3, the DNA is TGTGCCAGCAGTTTAGGGGGGTCCCCGGGCTTGGGTGAGCAGTTCTTC.

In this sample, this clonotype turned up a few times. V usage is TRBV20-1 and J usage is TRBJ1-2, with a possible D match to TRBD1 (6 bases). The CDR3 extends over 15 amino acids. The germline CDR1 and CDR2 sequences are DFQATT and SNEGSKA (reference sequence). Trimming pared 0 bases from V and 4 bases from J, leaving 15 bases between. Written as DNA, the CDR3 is TGCAGTGCTAGAGATAGGGGGGCCCGCATCTATGGCTACACCTTC. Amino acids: CSARDRGARIYGYTF.

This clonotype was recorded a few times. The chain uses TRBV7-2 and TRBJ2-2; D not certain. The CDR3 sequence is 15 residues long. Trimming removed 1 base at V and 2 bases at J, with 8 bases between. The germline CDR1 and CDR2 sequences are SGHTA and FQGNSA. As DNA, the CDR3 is TGTGCCAGCAGCTTAGACAGCTCCAACACCGGGGAGCTGTTTTTT. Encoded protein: CASSLDSSNTGELFF.

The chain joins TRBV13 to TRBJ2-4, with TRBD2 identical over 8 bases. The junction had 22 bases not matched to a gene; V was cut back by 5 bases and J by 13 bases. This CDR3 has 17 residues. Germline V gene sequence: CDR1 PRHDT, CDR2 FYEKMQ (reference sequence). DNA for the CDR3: TGTGCCAGCAGCACCTTCGGCGGTAGCGGGGATTACAATGAGCAGTACTTC. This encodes CASSTFGGSGDYNEQYF.

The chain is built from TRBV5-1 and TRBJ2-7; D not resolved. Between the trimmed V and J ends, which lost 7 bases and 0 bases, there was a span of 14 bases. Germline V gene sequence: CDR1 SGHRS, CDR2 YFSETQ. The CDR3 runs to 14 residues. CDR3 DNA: TGCGCCAGCGGCCTCGGACCGACCTCCTACGAGCAGTACTTC. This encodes CASGLGPTSYEQYF.

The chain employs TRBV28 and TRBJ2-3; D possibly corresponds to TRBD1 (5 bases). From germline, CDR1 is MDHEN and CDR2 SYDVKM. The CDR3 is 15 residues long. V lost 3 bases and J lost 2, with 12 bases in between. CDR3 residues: CASSFDSTDTDTQYF. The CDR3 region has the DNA TGTGCCAGCAGTTTCGATTCGACAGACACAGATACGCAGTATTTT.

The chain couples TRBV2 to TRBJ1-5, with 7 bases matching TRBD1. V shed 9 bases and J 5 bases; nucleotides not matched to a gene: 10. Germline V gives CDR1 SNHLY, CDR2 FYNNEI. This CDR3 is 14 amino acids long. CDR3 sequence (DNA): TGTGCCAGTGCGCCGGGCAGGGGGTATCAGCCCCAGCATTTT. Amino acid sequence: CASAPGRGYQPQHF.

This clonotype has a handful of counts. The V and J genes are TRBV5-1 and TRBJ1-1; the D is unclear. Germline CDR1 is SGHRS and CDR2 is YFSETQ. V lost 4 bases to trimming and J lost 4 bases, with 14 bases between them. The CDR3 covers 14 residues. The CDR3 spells CASSRPDESTEAFF. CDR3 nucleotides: TGCGCCAGCAGCCGCCCGGACGAAAGCACTGAAGCTTTCTTT.

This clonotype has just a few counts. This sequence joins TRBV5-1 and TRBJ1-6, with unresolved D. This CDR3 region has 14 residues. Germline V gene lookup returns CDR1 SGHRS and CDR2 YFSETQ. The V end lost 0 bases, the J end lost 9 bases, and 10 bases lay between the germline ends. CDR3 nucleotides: TGCGCCAGCAGCTTGGGGTCACCCGGTTCACCCCTCCACTTT. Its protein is CASSLGSPGSPLHF.

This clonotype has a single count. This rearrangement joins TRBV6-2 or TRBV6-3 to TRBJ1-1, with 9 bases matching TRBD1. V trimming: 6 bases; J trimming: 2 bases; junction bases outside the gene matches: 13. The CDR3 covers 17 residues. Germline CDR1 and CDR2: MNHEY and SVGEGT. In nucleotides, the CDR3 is TGTGCCAGCAGCCAGACTCGCCCGGGACAGGGAAACACTGAAGCTTTCTTT. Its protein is CASSQTRPGQGNTEAFF.

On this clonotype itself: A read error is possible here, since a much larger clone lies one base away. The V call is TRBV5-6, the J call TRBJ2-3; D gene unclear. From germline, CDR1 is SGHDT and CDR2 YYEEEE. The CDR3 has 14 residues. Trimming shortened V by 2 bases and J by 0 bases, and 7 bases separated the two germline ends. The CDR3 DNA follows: TGTGCCAGCAGCTTCGAGTATAGCACAGATACGCAGTATTTT. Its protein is CASSFEYSTDTQYF.

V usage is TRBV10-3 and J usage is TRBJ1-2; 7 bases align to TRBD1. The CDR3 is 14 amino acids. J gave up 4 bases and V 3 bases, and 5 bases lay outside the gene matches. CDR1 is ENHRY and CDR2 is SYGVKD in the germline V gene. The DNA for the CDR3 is TGTGCCATCAGTGATCGACAGGGTGCCTATGGCTACACCTTC. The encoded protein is CAISDRQGAYGYTF.

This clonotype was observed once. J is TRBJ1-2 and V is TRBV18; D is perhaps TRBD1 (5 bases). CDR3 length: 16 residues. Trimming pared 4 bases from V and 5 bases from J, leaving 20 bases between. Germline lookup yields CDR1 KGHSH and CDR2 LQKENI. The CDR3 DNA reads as TGTGCCAGCTCACGAAACAGGCAAACGGAGGGTTATGGCTACACCTTC. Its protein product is CASSRNRQTEGYGYTF. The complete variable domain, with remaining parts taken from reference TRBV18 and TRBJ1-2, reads NAGVMQNPRHLVRRRGQEARLRCSPMKGHSHVYWYRQLPEEGLKFMVYLQKENIIDESGMPKERFSAEFPKEGPSILRIQQVVRGDSAAYFCASSRNRQTEGYGYTFGSGTRLTVV.

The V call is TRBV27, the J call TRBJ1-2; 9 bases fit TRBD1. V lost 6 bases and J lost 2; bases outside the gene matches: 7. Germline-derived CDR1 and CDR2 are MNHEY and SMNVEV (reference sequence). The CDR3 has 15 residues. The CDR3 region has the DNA TGTGCCAGCAGGTCTGGAGGGACAGGGAACTATGGCTACACCTTC. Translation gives CASRSGGTGNYGYTF.

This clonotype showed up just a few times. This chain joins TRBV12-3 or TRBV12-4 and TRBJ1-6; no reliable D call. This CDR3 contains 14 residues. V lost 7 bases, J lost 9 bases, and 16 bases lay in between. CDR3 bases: TGTGCCAGCACCGTAGGGCTACCGGGTTCACCCCTCCACTTT. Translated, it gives CASTVGLPGSPLHF.

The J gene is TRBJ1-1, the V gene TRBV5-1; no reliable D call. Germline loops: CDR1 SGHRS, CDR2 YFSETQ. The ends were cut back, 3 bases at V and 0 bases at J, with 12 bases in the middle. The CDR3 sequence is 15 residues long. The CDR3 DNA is TGCGCCAGCAGCTACGGCGGGCAAGTGAACACTGAAGCTTTCTTT. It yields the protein CASSYGGQVNTEAFF. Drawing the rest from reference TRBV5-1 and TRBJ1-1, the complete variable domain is KAGVTQTPRYLIKTRGQQVTLSCSPISGHRSVSWYQQTPGQGLQFLFEYFSETQRNKGNFPGRFSGRQFSNSRSEMNVSTLELGDSALYLCASSYGGQVNTEAFFGQGTRLTVV.

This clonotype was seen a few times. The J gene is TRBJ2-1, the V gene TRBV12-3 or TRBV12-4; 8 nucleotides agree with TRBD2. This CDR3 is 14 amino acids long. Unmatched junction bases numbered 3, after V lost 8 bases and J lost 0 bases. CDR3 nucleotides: TGTGCCAGCGGGCGGGGGGTCTCCTACAATGAGCAGTTCTTC. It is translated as CASGRGVSYNEQFF.

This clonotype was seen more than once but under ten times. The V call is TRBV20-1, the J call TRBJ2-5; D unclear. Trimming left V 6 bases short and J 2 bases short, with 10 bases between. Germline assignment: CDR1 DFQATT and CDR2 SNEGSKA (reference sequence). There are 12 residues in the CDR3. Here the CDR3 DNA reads TGCAGTGCCACCGTGGAGCAAGAGACCCAGTACTTC. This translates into CSATVEQETQYF.

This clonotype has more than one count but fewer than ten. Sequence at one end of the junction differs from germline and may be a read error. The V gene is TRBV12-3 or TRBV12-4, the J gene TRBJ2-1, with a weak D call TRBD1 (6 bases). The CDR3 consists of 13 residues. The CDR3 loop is CASILGGWNEQFF. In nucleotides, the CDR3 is TGTGCCAGCATTTTAGGGGGTTGGAATGAGCAGTTCTTC.

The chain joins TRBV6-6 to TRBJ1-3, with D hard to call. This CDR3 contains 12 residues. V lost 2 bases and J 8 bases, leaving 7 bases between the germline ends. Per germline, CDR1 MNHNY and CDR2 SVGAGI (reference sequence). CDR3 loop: CASSYTLDTIYF. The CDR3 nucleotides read TGTGCCAGCAGTTACACTCTCGACACCATATATTTT.

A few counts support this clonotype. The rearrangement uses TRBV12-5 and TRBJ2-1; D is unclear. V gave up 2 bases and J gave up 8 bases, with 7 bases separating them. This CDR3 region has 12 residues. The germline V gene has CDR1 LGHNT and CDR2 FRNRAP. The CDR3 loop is CASGLMVDEQFF. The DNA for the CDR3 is TGTGCTAGTGGTTTGATGGTCGATGAGCAGTTCTTC.

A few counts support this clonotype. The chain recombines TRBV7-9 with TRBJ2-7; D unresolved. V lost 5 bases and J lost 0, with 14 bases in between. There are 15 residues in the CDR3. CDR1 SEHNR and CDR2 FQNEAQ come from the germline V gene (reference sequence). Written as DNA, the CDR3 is TGTGCCAGCAGCCCAGGCGGCGAAATCTCCTACGAGCAGTACTTC. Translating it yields CASSPGGEISYEQYF.

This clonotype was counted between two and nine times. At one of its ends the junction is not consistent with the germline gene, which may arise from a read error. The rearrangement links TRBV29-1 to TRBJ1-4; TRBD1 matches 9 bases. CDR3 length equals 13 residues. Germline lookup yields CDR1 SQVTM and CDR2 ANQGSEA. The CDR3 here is CSASTGGNEKRFF. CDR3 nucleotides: TGCAGCGCATCGACAGGGGGTAATGAAAAACGGTTTTTT.

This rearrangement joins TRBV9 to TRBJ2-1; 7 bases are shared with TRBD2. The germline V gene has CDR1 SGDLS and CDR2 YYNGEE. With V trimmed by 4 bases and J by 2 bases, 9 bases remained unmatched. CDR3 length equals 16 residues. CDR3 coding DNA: TGTGCCAGCAGCCCCTCTCCGGGACTAACCTACAATGAGCAGTTCTTC. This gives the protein CASSPSPGLTYNEQFF. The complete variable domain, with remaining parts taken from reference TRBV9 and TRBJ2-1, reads DSGVTQTPKHLITATGQRVTLRCSPRSGDLSVYWYQQSLDQGLQFLIQYYNGEERAKGNILERFSAQQFPDLHSELNLSSLELGDSALYFCASSPSPGLTYNEQFFGPGTRLTVL.

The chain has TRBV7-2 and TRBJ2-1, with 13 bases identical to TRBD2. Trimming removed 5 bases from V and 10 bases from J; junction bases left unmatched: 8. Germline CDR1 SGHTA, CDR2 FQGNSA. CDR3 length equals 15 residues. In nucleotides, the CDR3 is TGTGCCAGCAGCAAAGGACTAGCGGGGGTAGGGGAGCAGTTCTTC. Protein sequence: CASSKGLAGVGEQFF. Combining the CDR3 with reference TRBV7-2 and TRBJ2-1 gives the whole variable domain GAGVSQSPSNKVTEKGKDVELRCDPISGHTALYWYRQSLGQGLEFLIYFQGNSAPDKSGLPSDRFSAERTGGSVSTLTIQRTQQEDSAVYLCASSKGLAGVGEQFFGPGTRLTVL.